This TCR beta chain was recovered during a study of CD8+ T cells in alopecia areata (dated by TCRdb to 2016 to 2018). For context, the study as a whole: In both human patients and the C3H/HeJ mouse model, the study applied high-throughput TCRbeta sequencing to look at T cell clonal expansion in alopecia areata. TCRbeta CDR3 regions were amplified by immunoSEQ multiplex PCR with 35 Vbeta forward and 13 Jbeta reverse primers. Scalp clonality was compared among normal scalp (n=4), patchy alopecia areata scalp (n=8), and alopecia totalis/universalis scalp (n=8). Scalp tissue and sorted CD4+ and CD8+ peripheral blood T cells from patchy and totalis/universalis alopecia areata patients and from healthy controls were covered by human TCRbeta sequencing. RNA came from the PAXgene miRNA kit for fixed scalp, the miRNeasy kit for PBMCs, and the RNeasy kit for mouse skin. Study-level results and caveats: Higher clonality and more expanded CD8+ clones were observed in lesional scalp than in normal scalp, particularly in alopecia totalis/universalis, a finding suggestive of antigenic drive. Scalp TCR repertoire analysis is complicated because resident alphabeta T cells in normal human skin are also sequenced, whereas mouse skin is dominated by gammadelta T cells. TCR sequences shared between patients were less clear than in mice, possibly partly because of HLA diversity in the patient population.

Receptors were amplified or captured by the immunoSEQ multiplex PCR assay. For TCR sequencing, RNA was extracted from every sample and reverse transcribed into cDNA to serve as template. SuperScript III was used to make first-strand cDNA, primed with a 2:1 mix of oligo-dT and random hexamers. Amplification bias was assessed with a synthetic immune receptor repertoire, and residual bias was removed computationally. In the original analysis: After raw reads were preprocessed to remove errors, the CDR3 was defined following IMGT conventions as running from the conserved cysteine to phenylalanine. Clonality was computed by normalizing Shannon entropy by log2 of the number of productive unique TCRs and subtracting the result from 1. Whether scalp clones were CD4 or CD8 was inferred by matching scalp TCRbeta sequences against CD4 and CD8 repertoires sorted from blood. TCRdb mirrors the immuneACCESS table, restricted to in-frame sequences. Some clones are absent from its copies; in checked studies, under half trace to an unresolved V gene, and the reason for the others is unknown. The DNA was the basis for D and trimming; V, J and clone size are from that table. The sample table lists 150,000 to 200,000 clones, 45% to 60% of them with a count of one. The ten biggest clones cover approximately 4.8% of the sample.

PBMCs were separated by density centrifugation and stained for CD3, CD4 and CD8, after which CD4+ and CD8+ T cells were sorted on a FACSAria. Unaffected controls provided scalp biopsies and blood samples. At the junction V is shortened by 8 bases and J by 5 bases, with 12 bases in between. CDR1 and CDR2 are drawn from the germline V gene (reference sequence): SGHAT, FQDESV. Counted from cysteine to phenylalanine, this CDR3 has 13 amino acids. Only the CDR3 portion is preserved as DNA: 39 bases, with reading frame beginning at the first base. This clone occurred a few times. The antigen it binds to is not known. Nothing much larger sits one base from this clone, and base qualities are not available.

The material sequenced was CD4+ T cells sorted from blood. The receptor's source is a human donor in good health. The receptor chain draws on TRBV11-1 and TRBJ2-2; TRBD2 is perhaps the D gene, given 6 matching bases. At the DNA level, the sequence is TGTGCCAGCCGGGAGAGCGGGACCGGGGAGCTGTTTTTT. The encoded protein is CASRESGTGELFF.